These 22 T cell receptor beta chains share one sample of origin, sequenced in a study of blood T cell repertoires in COVID-19 (dated by TCRdb to 2019 to 2021). Library preparation was by the immunoSEQ multiplex PCR assay. TCRdb limited this immuneACCESS table to in-frame rearrangements with V and J called. A share of clones is missing; checked studies link under half to unresolved V genes, and the rest is unexplained. This sample comprises more than 250,000 clones, about nine tenths of them detected only once. The ten largest make up around 1.2% of the sample. Sequencing was performed on PBMCs or T cells enriched from blood (not recorded which). All receptors come from a woman in her 40s with acute COVID-19.

V usage is TRBV7-2 and J usage is TRBJ2-6, with D uncertain. The CDR3 has 15 residues. Germline V gene sequence: CDR1 SGHTA, CDR2 FQGNSA. Trimming stripped 5 bases from V and 0 bases from J, with 8 bases between. CDR3: CASSLILSGANVLTF. The CDR3 DNA reads as TGTGCCAGCAGCCTAATCCTCTCTGGGGCCAACGTCCTGACTTTC.

The chain links TRBV7-3 to TRBJ2-1; TRBD2 aligns across 8 bases. CDR3 length equals 12 residues. V shed 2 bases, J shed 10 bases, and the junction held 1 base outside the gene matches. Germline V lookup: CDR1 SGHTA, CDR2 FQGTGA. The CDR3: CASSLGTREQFF. CDR3 DNA sequence: TGTGCCAGCAGCTTAGGGACTAGGGAGCAGTTCTTC.

The CDR3 DNA follows: TGTGCCACCAGTGAGCAAGGGGTCACCGGGGAGCTGTTTTTT. It is translated as CATSEQGVTGELFF. J is TRBJ2-2 and V is TRBV24-1, with D tentatively TRBD1 (5 bases). The CDR3 has 14 residues. Trimming stripped 4 bases from V and 4 bases from J, with 9 bases between. CDR1 is KGHDR and CDR2 is SFDVKD in the germline V gene.

The chain recombines TRBV18 with TRBJ2-7; D possibly corresponds to TRBD2 (6 bases). V lost 6 bases and J lost 7, with 16 bases in between. The length of the CDR3 is 13 residues. Germline V gives CDR1 KGHSH, CDR2 LQKENI. CDR3 sequence (DNA): TGTGCCAGCTCCGTCATGGGGGGAAGGGAGCAGTACTTC. It is translated as CASSVMGGREQYF.

V gene TRBV19 combines with J gene TRBJ1-2, with 10 positions matching TRBD1. Germline values: CDR1 LNHDA, CDR2 SQIVND (reference sequence). The CDR3 has 16 amino acids. J lost 2 bases, V lost 4 bases, and 7 bases had no gene match. CDR3 protein: CASSTGTGDYNYGYTF. In DNA form, the CDR3 reads TGTGCCAGTAGTACCGGGACAGGGGATTACAACTATGGCTACACCTTC. Complete variable domain (other parts from reference TRBV19 and TRBJ1-2): DGGITQSPKYLFRKEGQNVTLSCEQNLNHDAMYWYRQDPGQGLRLIYYSQIVNDFQKGDIAEGYSVSREKKESFPLTVTSAQKNPTAFYLCASSTGTGDYNYGYTFGSGTRLTVV.

The chain has TRBV4-1 and TRBJ1-1, with D perhaps TRBD1 (5 bases). In germline, CDR1 is MGHRA, CDR2 YSYEKL. V was cut by 1 base and J by 6 bases, with 15 bases left in between. There are 15 residues in the CDR3. The CDR3 sequence: CASSQAGGLSSEAFF. The CDR3 region has the DNA TGCGCCAGCAGCCAAGCCGGGGGACTTTCCTCTGAAGCTTTCTTT.

A remark on this clone: The sample carries other DNA sequences with the same CDR3. V and J are TRBV7-9 and TRBJ1-4, with D tentatively TRBD1 (5 bases). The CDR3 totals 12 residues. Germline CDR1 is SEHNR and CDR2 is FQNEAQ (reference sequence). V was cut by 6 bases and J by 11 bases, with 13 bases left in between. This chain's CDR3 is CASSPQGEKLFF. The CDR3 nucleotides read TGTGCCAGCAGTCCTCAGGGTGAGAAACTGTTTTTT.

J is TRBJ2-5 and V is TRBV10-1; D unresolved. Trimming took off 5 bases at V and 2 bases at J, with 9 bases between the two ends. CDR3 size: 13 residues. CDR1 and CDR2 from the germline V gene are WNHNN and SYGVQD (reference sequence). The CDR3 DNA is TGCGCCAGCAGTCAGCGCCTGCAAGAGACCCAGTACTTC. It specifies CASSQRLQETQYF.

This chain joins TRBV7-9 and TRBJ2-3; a possible D gene is TRBD2 (5 bases). The CDR3 has 17 residues. Germline V gives CDR1 SEHNR, CDR2 FQNEAQ (reference sequence). The V and J ends lost 6 bases and 6 bases respectively, with 25 bases between them. The CDR3 bases are TGTGCCAGCAGAAAAAAAACTAGTGAGGAAAGGTGGGATACGCAGTATTTT. The encoded protein is CASRKKTSEERWDTQYF.

The chain is built from TRBV2 and TRBJ1-1; a weak D match, TRBD1 (5 bases). V was cut by 4 bases and J by 4 bases, with 13 bases left in between. In germline, CDR1 is SNHLY, CDR2 FYNNEI. This CDR3 is built from 14 residues. In DNA, the CDR3 is TGTGCCAGCAGTGTAATGGGGGGGAGCACTGAAGCTTTCTTT. It is translated as CASSVMGGSTEAFF.

The rearrangement joins TRBV11-2 to TRBJ1-2, with TRBD1 as a possible D gene (6 bases). There are 14 residues in the CDR3. In germline, CDR1 is SGHAT, CDR2 FQNNGV. V was shortened by 0 bases and J by 7 bases, with 12 bases between the two germline ends. CDR3 sequence (DNA): TGTGCCAGCAGCTTAGAAAGCAGGGGAGTTGGCTACACCTTC. Amino acid sequence: CASSLESRGVGYTF.

This clone has only a few counts. This chain uses TRBV2 with TRBJ2-5; TRBD2 might be the D (7 bases). The CDR3 covers 12 residues. Per the germline V gene, CDR1 is SNHLY and CDR2 is FYNNEI. Deletions cut 7 bases from V and 5 bases from J, with 11 bases between. The CDR3 region has the DNA TGTGCCAGCAACGGGGGGCAGGAGACCCAGTACTTC. Amino acids: CASNGGQETQYF.

The J gene is TRBJ2-2, the V gene TRBV2; 12 bases match TRBD2. With 6 bases clipped from V and 5 bases from J, the junction kept 4 bases outside the gene matches. This CDR3 spans 15 amino acids. Germline V lookup: CDR1 SNHLY, CDR2 FYNNEI. This CDR3 is CASRRTSGKTGELFF. The CDR3 region has the DNA TGTGCCAGCAGGAGGACTAGCGGGAAGACCGGGGAGCTGTTTTTT.

V usage is TRBV10-3 and J usage is TRBJ2-5, with D tentatively TRBD2 (7 bases). V lost 3 bases and J 4 bases, leaving 12 bases between the germline ends. Germline V lookup: CDR1 ENHRY, CDR2 SYGVKD. The CDR3 is 14 amino acids. CDR3 region: CAISDYRGAETQYF. The CDR3 nucleotides read TGTGCCATCAGTGACTACCGGGGGGCAGAGACCCAGTACTTC.

The V gene is TRBV9, the J gene TRBJ2-1; 8 bases fit TRBD2. Germline V gene sequence: CDR1 SGDLS, CDR2 YYNGEE. The CDR3 runs 18 residues. Germline trimming cut 0 bases from V and 0 bases from J; bases unmatched to any gene: 8. The CDR3 DNA reads TGTGCCAGCAGCGTAGCTACCAGCGGGAGAGACTCCTACAATGAGCAGTTCTTC. The encoded protein is CASSVATSGRDSYNEQFF.

The V call is TRBV6-2 or TRBV6-3, the J call TRBJ2-1; TRBD1 matches 11 bases. The germline V gene has CDR1 MNHEY and CDR2 SVGEGT. The junction had 8 bases not matched to a gene; V was cut back by 6 bases and J by 7 bases. The CDR3 is made up of 15 amino acids. Here the CDR3 reads CASSRGQGAWNEQFF. Here the CDR3 DNA reads TGTGCCAGCAGCCGCGGACAGGGGGCGTGGAATGAGCAGTTCTTC.

This chain connects TRBV5-8 to TRBJ2-3, with 7 bases matching TRBD1. The CDR3 is made up of 15 amino acids. In germline, CDR1 is SGHTS, CDR2 YDEGEE. V shed 4 bases and J 6 bases; nucleotides not matched to a gene: 11. CDR3 coding DNA: TGTGCCAGCAGCCGGGGACAGTTAGAATGGGATACGCAGTATTTT. This codes for CASSRGQLEWDTQYF.

This rearrangement joins TRBV11-3 to TRBJ2-5; a possible D gene is TRBD1 (6 bases). The germline V gene encodes CDR1 SGHNT and CDR2 YENEEA. This CDR3 region has 15 residues. V was pared by 3 bases and J by 5 bases, with 16 bases between. The CDR3 DNA reads TGTGCCAGCAGCTTTGGTGGGACAACTCTGGAGACCCAGTACTTC. This codes for CASSFGGTTLETQYF.

The rearrangement uses TRBV2 and TRBJ1-1; TRBD1 matches at 11 bases. Germline V gene lookup returns CDR1 SNHLY and CDR2 FYNNEI. With V trimmed by 10 bases and J by 1 base, 11 bases remained unmatched. The CDR3 contains 16 residues. The CDR3 reads CATLNRTGGGNTEAFF. The DNA for the CDR3 is TGTGCCACCCTCAATAGGACAGGGGGCGGGAACACTGAAGCTTTCTTT.

This clone is a singleton in its sample. V and J are TRBV18 and TRBJ2-7; D might be TRBD1 (6 bases). Trimming pared 8 bases from V and 2 bases from J, leaving 22 bases between. Germline assignment: CDR1 KGHSH and CDR2 LQKENI. CDR3 length: 16 residues. Written as DNA, the CDR3 is TGTGCCAGCCATACCCTGACCGGGACATCCACCTACGAGCAGTACTTC. Protein sequence: CASHTLTGTSTYEQYF. The full variable domain, rest sourced from reference TRBV18 and TRBJ2-7, is NAGVMQNPRHLVRRRGQEARLRCSPMKGHSHVYWYRQLPEEGLKFMVYLQKENIIDESGMPKERFSAEFPKEGPSILRIQQVVRGDSAAYFCASHTLTGTSTYEQYFGPGTRLTVT.

The chain has TRBV9 and TRBJ1-5, with D perhaps matching TRBD1 (6 bases). The CDR3 has 13 residues. Germline V CDR1 and CDR2: SGDLS, YYNGEE. Trimming removed 5 bases at V and 5 bases at J, with 11 bases between. The CDR3 loop reads CASSNRDDQPQHF. DNA of the CDR3: TGTGCCAGCAGTAACAGGGACGATCAGCCCCAGCATTTT.

The chain recombines TRBV10-3 with TRBJ2-1; 11 bases are shared with TRBD2. V shed 6 bases, J shed 4 bases, and the junction held 5 bases outside the gene matches. Per the germline V gene, CDR1 is ENHRY and CDR2 is SYGVKD. The CDR3 is made up of 15 amino acids. CDR3 nucleotides: TGTGCCATCAGCGATAGCGGGAGGGAGTACAATGAGCAGTTCTTC. Its protein is CAISDSGREYNEQFF.